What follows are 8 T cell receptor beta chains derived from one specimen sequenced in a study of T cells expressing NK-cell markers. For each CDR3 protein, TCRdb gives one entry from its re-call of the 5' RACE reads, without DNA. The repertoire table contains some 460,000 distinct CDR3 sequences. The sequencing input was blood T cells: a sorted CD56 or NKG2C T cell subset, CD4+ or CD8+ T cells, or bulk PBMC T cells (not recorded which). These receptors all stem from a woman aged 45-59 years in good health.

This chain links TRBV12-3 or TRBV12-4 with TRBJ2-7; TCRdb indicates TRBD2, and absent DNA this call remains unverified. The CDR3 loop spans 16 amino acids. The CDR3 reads CASSFLSGRAHHEQYF.

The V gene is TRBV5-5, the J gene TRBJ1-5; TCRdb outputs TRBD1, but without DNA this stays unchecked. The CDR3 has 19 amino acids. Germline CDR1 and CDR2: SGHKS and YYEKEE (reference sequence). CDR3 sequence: CASSLGTGGAKFSNQPQHF. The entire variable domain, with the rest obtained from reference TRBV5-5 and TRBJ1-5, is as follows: DAGVTQSPTHLIKTRGQQVTLRCSPISGHKSVSWYQQVLGQGPQFIFQYYEKEERGRGNFPDRFSARQFPNYSSELNVNALLLGDSALYLCASSLGTGGAKFSNQPQHFGDGTRLSIL.

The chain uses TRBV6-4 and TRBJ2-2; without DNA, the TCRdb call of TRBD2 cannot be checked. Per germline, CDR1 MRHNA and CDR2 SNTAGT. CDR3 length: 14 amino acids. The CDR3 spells CASSFASGTGELFF.

CDR3 sequence: CASSYDRTSGIQYF. This chain links TRBV6-5 with TRBJ2-4; with no DNA, the TCRdb D assignment of TRBD2 cannot be verified. The V gene's germline CDR1 is MNHEY and CDR2 SVGAGI. The CDR3 is 14 residues long.

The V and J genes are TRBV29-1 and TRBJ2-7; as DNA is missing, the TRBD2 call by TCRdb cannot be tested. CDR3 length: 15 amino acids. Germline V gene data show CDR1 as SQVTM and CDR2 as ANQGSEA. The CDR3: CSVEILTSGIREQYF.

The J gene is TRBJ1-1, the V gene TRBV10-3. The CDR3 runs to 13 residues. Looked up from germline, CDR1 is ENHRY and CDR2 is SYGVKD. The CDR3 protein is CAISAAVNTEAFF.

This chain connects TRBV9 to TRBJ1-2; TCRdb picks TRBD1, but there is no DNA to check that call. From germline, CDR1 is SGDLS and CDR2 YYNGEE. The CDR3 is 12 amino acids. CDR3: CASSVVEGAPTF.

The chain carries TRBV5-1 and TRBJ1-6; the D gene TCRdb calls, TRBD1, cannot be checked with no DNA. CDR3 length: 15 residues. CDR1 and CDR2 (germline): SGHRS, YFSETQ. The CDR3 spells CASSLGSGPNSPLHF. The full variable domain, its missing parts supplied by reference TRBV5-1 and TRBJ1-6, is KAGVTQTPRYLIKTRGQQVTLSCSPISGHRSVSWYQQTPGQGLQFLFEYFSETQRNKGNFPGRFSGRQFSNSRSEMNVSTLELGDSALYLCASSLGSGPNSPLHFGNGTRLTVT.